The entry that follows covers one T cell receptor (beta chain) sequence. This entry belongs to a study of control samples from healthy donors and cancer patients. Germline loops: CDR1 SGHDN, CDR2 FVKESK. This CDR3 spans 14 amino acids. The V and J ends lost 2 bases and 3 bases, in that order; junction bases with no gene match: 4. Some clones are missing from TCRdb's copy, which holds only in-frame ones; the method was immunoSEQ multiplex PCR. The repertoire holds 60,000 to 100,000 clones, with around 89% as singletons. The receptor was isolated from a man between 50 and 59 years old in good health. The rearrangement joins TRBV14 to TRBJ2-7, with 7 nucleotides matching TRBD1. Sequences were obtained from blood. The CDR3 reads CASSQPGQFYEQYF. DNA for the CDR3: TGTGCCAGCAGCCAACCGGGACAGTTCTACGAGCAGTACTTC.